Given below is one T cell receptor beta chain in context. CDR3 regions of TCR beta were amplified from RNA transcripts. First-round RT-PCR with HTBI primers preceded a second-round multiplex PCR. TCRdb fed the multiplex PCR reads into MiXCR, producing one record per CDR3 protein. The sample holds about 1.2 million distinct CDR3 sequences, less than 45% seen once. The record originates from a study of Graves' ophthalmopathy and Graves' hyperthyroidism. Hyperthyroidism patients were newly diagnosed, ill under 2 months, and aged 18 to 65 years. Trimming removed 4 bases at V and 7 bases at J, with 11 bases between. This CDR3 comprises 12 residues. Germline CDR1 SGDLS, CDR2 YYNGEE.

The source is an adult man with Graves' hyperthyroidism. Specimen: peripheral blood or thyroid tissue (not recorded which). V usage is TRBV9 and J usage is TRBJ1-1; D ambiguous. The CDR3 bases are TGTGCCAGCAGCCACCCGGACGGTGAAGCTTTCTTT. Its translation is CASSHPDGEAFF. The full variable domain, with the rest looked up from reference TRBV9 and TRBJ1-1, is DSGVTQTPKHLITATGQRVTLRCSPRSGDLSVYWYQQSLDQGLQFLIQYYNGEERAKGNILERFSAQQFPDLHSELNLSSLELGDSALYFCASSHPDGEAFFGQGTRLTVV.